This TCR beta chain emerged from a study of shared clonotypes between healthy human individuals. The overall study: Two women and a few men aged 18 to 49 made up the donors.

The study drew its donors from healthy HIV-negative adults without recent acute infections or vaccinations. The CDR3 is 15 residues long. V was clipped by 2 bases and J by 2 bases, with 15 bases between them. Looked up from germline, CDR1 is GTSNPN and CDR2 is SVGIG (reference sequence). Points on this clone: Its target is unknown.

Study-wide results and limits: All-four-donor shared clonotypes had higher generation probabilities than non-shared clonotypes did.

An even split of each subset's genomic DNA across several immunoSEQ plates was performed. The protocol was immunoSEQ multiplex PCR, while the TCRdb copy is restricted to in-frame clones and leaves out a portion. Among more than 2 million clones listed, approximately 96% were seen once. The chain couples TRBV30 to TRBJ1-1; D gene unclear. The origin of this receptor is a man aged 18 to 29 in good health. The sample comprised naive CD4+ T cells sorted from blood. The sample's subset: CD45RA+ positively selected. The CDR3 nucleotides read TGTGCCTGGAGTTTACGCCTCTGGATTAACACTGAAGCTTTCTTT. Protein sequence: CAWSLRLWINTEAFF.